These T cell receptor beta chains were read from a single sample in a study of PD-1 blockade in classical Hodgkin lymphoma. Method: immunoSEQ multiplex PCR; TCRdb's copy keeps in-frame clones and lacks some. This table has 20,000 to 25,000 clones, around 94% appearing once. Sequencing was carried out using peripheral blood mononuclear cells (PBMCs). These receptors all stem from a human donor with classical Hodgkin lymphoma. Both conserved end residues are part of each CDR3. The D gene is left open where the match is weak.

J gene: TRBJ1-2; V gene: TRBV28; D gene: -; CDR3 protein: CASEVRGTYGYTF
J gene: TRBJ2-7; V gene: TRBV5-1; D gene: -; CDR3 protein: CASSLEFEQYF
J gene: TRBJ2-2; V gene: TRBV9; D gene: -; CDR3 protein: CASSVEARNTGELFF
J gene: TRBJ1-1; V gene: TRBV14; D gene: -; CDR3 protein: CASSRAGLKRTEAFF
J gene: TRBJ1-6; V gene: TRBV10-3; D gene: -; CDR3 protein: CAISFRGVSVGDSPLHF
J gene: TRBJ2-7; V gene: TRBV28; D gene: -; CDR3 protein: CASSLRGTNPRGGPYEQYF
J gene: TRBJ2-5; V gene: TRBV2; D gene: -; CDR3 protein: CASSAGLKTQYF
J gene: TRBJ2-2; V gene: TRBV19; D gene: -; CDR3 protein: CASRERSLAGELFF
J gene: TRBJ2-7; V gene: TRBV5-1; D gene: -; CDR3 protein: CASSLQPGVQGGGQYF
J gene: TRBJ2-3; V gene: TRBV6-4; D gene: -; CDR3 protein: CASSDSKGGTDTQYF
J gene: TRBJ2-6; V gene: TRBV9; D gene: -; CDR3 protein: CASKSGANVLTF
J gene: TRBJ1-6; V gene: TRBV18; D gene: -; CDR3 protein: CASSPLAGNNSPLHF
J gene: TRBJ1-3; V gene: TRBV15; D gene: -; CDR3 protein: CATSRDIDTIYF
J gene: TRBJ1-2; V gene: TRBV29-1; D gene: -; CDR3 protein: CSVAGLTNYGYTF
J gene: TRBJ1-5; V gene: TRBV7-2; D gene: TRBD1; CDR3 protein: CASRGTGFNQPQHF
J gene: TRBJ2-7; V gene: TRBV5-5; D gene: -; CDR3 protein: CASSLRHSLYEQYF
J gene: TRBJ2-5; V gene: TRBV7-6; D gene: TRBD2; CDR3 protein: CASSTTSGGETQYF
J gene: TRBJ2-3; V gene: TRBV5-3; D gene: TRBD2; CDR3 protein: CARSSKGLAGYTDTQYF
J gene: TRBJ2-1; V gene: TRBV30; D gene: TRBD2; CDR3 protein: CAWSTGGYNEQFF
J gene: TRBJ2-3; V gene: TRBV11-3; D gene: -; CDR3 protein: CASSFTGAELDTQYF
J gene: TRBJ1-6; V gene: TRBV7-2; D gene: -; CDR3 protein: CASSLVTPGLSSYNSPLHF
J gene: TRBJ1-2; V gene: TRBV14; D gene: -; CDR3 protein: CASSPGRIRYGYTF
J gene: TRBJ1-5; V gene: TRBV5-1; D gene: -; CDR3 protein: CASSTEGDQPQHF
J gene: TRBJ1-2; V gene: TRBV6-5; D gene: -; CDR3 protein: CASSYSRGTNYGYTF
J gene: TRBJ2-7; V gene: TRBV7-2; D gene: -; CDR3 protein: CASSPADYEQYF
J gene: TRBJ2-3; V gene: TRBV2; D gene: -; CDR3 protein: CASSDGFTDTQYF
J gene: TRBJ2-6; V gene: TRBV7-2; D gene: -; CDR3 protein: CASSPLAPSGANVLTF
J gene: TRBJ1-1; V gene: TRBV30; D gene: -; CDR3 protein: CAWSAKRGTEAFF
J gene: TRBJ1-2; V gene: TRBV7-2; D gene: -; CDR3 protein: CASSLGGRNYGYTF
J gene: TRBJ2-7; V gene: TRBV5-1; D gene: -; CDR3 protein: CASSLVGTRLYEQYF
J gene: TRBJ1-1; V gene: TRBV28; D gene: TRBD1; CDR3 protein: CASSELRGRTEAFF
J gene: TRBJ2-1; V gene: TRBV6-1; D gene: TRBD1; CDR3 protein: CASSATFPGQGYNEQFF
J gene: TRBJ1-2; V gene: TRBV9; D gene: -; CDR3 protein: CASSVAAGLQSYGYTF
J gene: TRBJ2-7; V gene: TRBV6-6; D gene: TRBD1; CDR3 protein: CASSYSDRYEQYF
J gene: TRBJ1-1; V gene: TRBV20-1; D gene: -; CDR3 protein: CSAAEDNEAFF
J gene: TRBJ2-5; V gene: TRBV27; D gene: -; CDR3 protein: CASSLTSRSETQYF
J gene: TRBJ1-4; V gene: TRBV30; D gene: -; CDR3 protein: CAWSAGWEKLFF
J gene: TRBJ1-3; V gene: TRBV19; D gene: -; CDR3 protein: CASRKIAPGNTIYF
J gene: TRBJ1-5; V gene: TRBV2; D gene: -; CDR3 protein: CASSEAGGVSNQPQHF
J gene: TRBJ2-7; V gene: TRBV6-5; D gene: TRBD1; CDR3 protein: CASRGGQVNYEQYF
J gene: TRBJ1-2; V gene: TRBV7-2; D gene: -; CDR3 protein: CASSMTVNYGYTF
J gene: TRBJ1-6; V gene: TRBV2; D gene: -; CDR3 protein: CASRLGSYNSPLHF
J gene: TRBJ1-5; V gene: TRBV7-9; D gene: -; CDR3 protein: CASSLDSGNQPQHF
J gene: TRBJ2-6; V gene: TRBV7-2; D gene: -; CDR3 protein: CASSSPGAPGAGANVLTF
J gene: TRBJ2-7; V gene: TRBV6-5; D gene: -; CDR3 protein: CASSRDFPSYEQYF
J gene: TRBJ2-2; V gene: TRBV18; D gene: -; CDR3 protein: CASSPLGGDNTGELFF
J gene: TRBJ1-5; V gene: TRBV19; D gene: TRBD1; CDR3 protein: CASSPDRVQPQHF
J gene: TRBJ1-6; V gene: TRBV15; D gene: TRBD1; CDR3 protein: CATSRDGSDRDSPLHF
J gene: TRBJ1-1; V gene: TRBV5-6; D gene: -; CDR3 protein: CASSPGPGVWFGTEAFF
J gene: TRBJ2-7; V gene: TRBV7-9; D gene: -; CDR3 protein: CASSLSARVDYEQYF
J gene: TRBJ2-5; V gene: TRBV7-2; D gene: -; CDR3 protein: CASSPGEPEETQYF
J gene: TRBJ2-5; V gene: TRBV7-9; D gene: -; CDR3 protein: CASSLVGDPVWSTQYF
J gene: TRBJ2-7; V gene: TRBV27; D gene: TRBD2; CDR3 protein: CASRLLAGVDEQYF